Included here is one T cell receptor beta chain sequence, with context. What it binds is not known. Germline V gene sequence: CDR1 LNHDA, CDR2 SQIVND (reference sequence). The CDR3 contains 14 residues. The ends were cut back, 2 bases at V and 2 bases at J, with 6 bases in the middle. The data originate from a study of cytomegalovirus exposure and HLA in healthy donors. Use of 60 Vbeta and 13 Jbeta primers characterized the PCR. Per the original methods: The count from a later analysis was about 80 million unique TCR beta chains, some 12 million of them shared. Measured with immunoSEQ multiplex PCR; TCRdb has only the in-frame clones, and not every one. V, J and clone size were drawn from that table, and D and trimming were deduced from the DNA. This table has approximately 130,000 clones, 75% to 90% appearing once. Overall study results and limits: Prediction of most subjects' HLA-A and HLA-B alleles by TCR beta sequences was reportedly accurate. Researchers left out some V segments, among them TRBV6-2 and TRBV6-3, as indistinguishable. For most TCR beta V segments, an earlier analysis put the productive rate at about 87% or about 30% of the time.

The sequenced material came from PBMCs. The chain links TRBV19 to TRBJ1-4, with D tentatively TRBD1 (6 bases). This sequence was found in a woman aged 25 to 39 in good health and CMV-seropositive. Here the CDR3 reads CASSITGTNEKLFF. For the CDR3, the DNA is TGTGCCAGTAGTATAACAGGGACTAATGAAAAACTGTTTTTT.